A single sample gave rise to the 13 T cell receptor beta chains below, sequenced in a study of T cells in Graves' hyperthyroidism and ophthalmopathy. What was amplified from RNA transcripts were TCR beta CDR3 regions. An initial round of RT-PCR targeting the TCR CDR3 relied on the HTBI primer set. TCRdb re-derived calls from the multiplex PCR reads in MiXCR, one entry per CDR3 protein. Found here are under 400,000 distinct CDR3 sequences, 15% to 20% of them singletons; the top ten hold around a sixth. The sequencing input was blood. The receptor set was obtained from a woman between 40 and 50 years old with Graves' ophthalmopathy.

This clonotype was picked up many times. The genes are TRBV6-1 and TRBJ1-5, with TRBD1 identical over 8 bases. V shed 4 bases and J 4 bases; nucleotides not matched to a gene: 6. The V gene's germline CDR1 is MNHNS and CDR2 SASEGT. This CDR3 is built from 15 residues. The CDR3 nucleotides read TGTGCCAGCAGTGCCCGGACAGGGCGGAATCAGCCCCAGCATTTT. As protein: CASSARTGRNQPQHF.

This clonotype was found many times. The chain carries TRBV7-8 and TRBJ2-2; D possibly corresponds to TRBD2 (5 bases). Trimming pared 4 bases from V and 6 bases from J, leaving 18 bases between. CDR1 and CDR2 from the germline V gene are SGHVS and FQNEAQ. This CDR3 comprises 16 residues. The CDR3 DNA follows: TGTGCCAGCAGCTCCCTGAGGATAGCGAAAGCCGGGGAGCTGTTTTTT. This encodes CASSSLRIAKAGELFF.

This clonotype was counted many times. The chain is built from TRBV9 and TRBJ2-7; maybe TRBD2 (6 bases). The V and J ends lost 4 bases and 0 bases respectively, with 17 bases between them. Looked up from germline, CDR1 is SGDLS and CDR2 is YYNGEE. This CDR3 has 16 residues. Written as DNA, the CDR3 is TGTGCCAGCAGCCGATCTTTTAGCGGCGGCTCCTACGAGCAGTACTTC. Protein: CASSRSFSGGSYEQYF.

The rearrangement joins TRBV27 to TRBJ2-2, with D perhaps TRBD1 (5 bases). Germline lookup yields CDR1 MNHEY and CDR2 SMNVEV (reference sequence). Trimming left V 3 bases short and J 4 bases short, with 9 bases between. This CDR3 has 14 residues. CDR3 loop: CASSFIGVTGELFF. In DNA, the CDR3 is TGTGCCAGCAGTTTTATAGGGGTCACCGGGGAGCTGTTTTTT.

The V call is TRBV28, the J call TRBJ1-1, with 11 bases fitting TRBD1. This CDR3 is built from 15 residues. The trim removed 7 bases at V and 7 bases at J, leaving 11 bases unmatched. Germline CDR1 MDHEN, CDR2 SYDVKM. CDR3 amino acids: CASKTGTGGKNEAFF. CDR3 in DNA: TGTGCCAGCAAAACCGGGACAGGGGGGAAGAATGAAGCTTTCTTT.

The CDR3 coding sequence is TGTGCCAGCAGCTTAGCTGAGCGGGGGACCCAGTACTTC. This translates into CASSLAERGTQYF. The V call is TRBV7-2, the J call TRBJ2-5; 7 nucleotides match TRBD2. The CDR3 spans 13 residues. Germline V gene data show CDR1 as SGHTA and CDR2 as FQGNSA. J gave up 7 bases and V 0 bases, and 2 bases lay outside the gene matches. The whole variable domain, filled in from reference TRBV7-2 and TRBJ2-5, reads GAGVSQSPSNKVTEKGKDVELRCDPISGHTALYWYRQSLGQGLEFLIYFQGNSAPDKSGLPSDRFSAERTGGSVSTLTIQRTQQEDSAVYLCASSLAERGTQYFGPGTRLLVL.

This clonotype has ten or more counts. The chain is built from TRBV20-1 and TRBJ2-7; 7 nucleotides agree with TRBD2. CDR1 DFQATT and CDR2 SNEGSKA come from the germline V gene (reference sequence). Trimming cost V 3 bases and J 0 bases; bases outside gene matches: 5. CDR3 length: 14 residues. In DNA form, the CDR3 reads TGCAGTGCTAGGGGACTACCAAACTCCTACGAGCAGTACTTC. It codes for CSARGLPNSYEQYF.

At least ten counts were recorded for this clonotype. V and J are TRBV19 and TRBJ1-3; D gene uncertain. Per germline, CDR1 LNHDA and CDR2 SQIVND (reference sequence). CDR3 length equals 16 residues. Trimming removed 5 bases at V and 0 bases at J, with 14 bases between. CDR3 nucleotide sequence: TGTGCCAGTAGTCCCGGATCCTCCCTCTCTGGAAACACCATATATTTT. It yields the protein CASSPGSSLSGNTIYF. Looking up the rest from reference TRBV19 and TRBJ1-3 gives the full variable domain: DGGITQSPKYLFRKEGQNVTLSCEQNLNHDAMYWYRQDPGQGLRLIYYSQIVNDFQKGDIAEGYSVSREKKESFPLTVTSAQKNPTAFYLCASSPGSSLSGNTIYFGEGSWLTVV.

This clonotype was seen at least ten times. The chain employs TRBV2 and TRBJ2-7; TRBD2 is a possible D gene (6 bases). Germline V gene lookup returns CDR1 SNHLY and CDR2 FYNNEI. V shed 3 bases and J shed 2 bases, with 8 bases lying between them. The CDR3 contains 13 residues. The CDR3 region is CASSDSGTYEQYF. DNA of the CDR3: TGTGCCAGCAGTGATAGCGGAACCTACGAGCAGTACTTC.

This clonotype came up many times. This rearrangement joins TRBV7-8 to TRBJ2-5, with a weak D call TRBD1 (6 bases). CDR3 length: 13 residues. V was clipped by 8 bases and J by 1 base, with 11 bases between them. CDR1 is SGHVS and CDR2 is FQNEAQ in the germline V gene. The CDR3 reads CASGRGGQETQYF. CDR3 coding DNA: TGTGCCAGCGGTCGAGGGGGCCAAGAGACCCAGTACTTC.

This clonotype was counted at least ten times. This CDR3 is missing its conserved last phenylalanine or tryptophan, likely due to a read error. The chain links TRBV6-1 to TRBJ2-7, with 10 bases that match TRBD1. The V gene end was trimmed by 6 bases and the J gene end by 3 bases; junction bases not matched to a gene: 5. CDR1 is MNHNS and CDR2 is SASEGT in the germline V gene. The CDR3 is 14 amino acids. Here the CDR3 reads CASSPGQGIYEQYL. The CDR3 region has the DNA TGTGCCAGCAGCCCGGGACAGGGGATCTACGAGCAGTACCTC.

Many counts were recorded for this clonotype. The CDR3 DNA reads as TGTGCCAGCACCCCTCCGGGCACTGAAGCTTTCTTT. The encoded protein is CASTPPGTEAFF. The chain is built from TRBV28 and TRBJ1-1; the D is unclear. V lost 7 bases to trimming and J lost 4 bases, with 10 bases between them. This CDR3 has 12 residues. CDR1 and CDR2 from the germline V gene are MDHEN and SYDVKM.

The chain links TRBV20-1 to TRBJ1-1; TRBD1 matches at 7 bases. This CDR3 has 14 residues. Per the germline V gene, CDR1 is DFQATT and CDR2 is SNEGSKA (reference sequence). Trimming at V came to 4 bases and at J to 2 bases, leaving 7 bases not matched to a gene. The CDR3 sequence is CSATRQGINTEAFF. Written as DNA, the CDR3 is TGCAGTGCTACACGACAGGGTATAAACACTGAAGCTTTCTTT.